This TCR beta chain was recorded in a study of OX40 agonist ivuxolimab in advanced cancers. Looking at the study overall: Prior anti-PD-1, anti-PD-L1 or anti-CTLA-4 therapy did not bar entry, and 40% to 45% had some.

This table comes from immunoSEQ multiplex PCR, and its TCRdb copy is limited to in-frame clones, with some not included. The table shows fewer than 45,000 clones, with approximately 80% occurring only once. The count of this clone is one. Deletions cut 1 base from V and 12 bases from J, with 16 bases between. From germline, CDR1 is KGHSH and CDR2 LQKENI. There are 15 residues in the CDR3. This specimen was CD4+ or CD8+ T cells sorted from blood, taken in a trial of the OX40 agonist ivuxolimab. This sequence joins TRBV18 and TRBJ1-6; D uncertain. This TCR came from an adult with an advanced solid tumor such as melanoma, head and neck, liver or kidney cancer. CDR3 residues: CASSPRKDAGGPLHF. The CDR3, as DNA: TGTGCCAGCTCACCACGGAAGGACGCCGGTGGACCCCTCCACTTT.